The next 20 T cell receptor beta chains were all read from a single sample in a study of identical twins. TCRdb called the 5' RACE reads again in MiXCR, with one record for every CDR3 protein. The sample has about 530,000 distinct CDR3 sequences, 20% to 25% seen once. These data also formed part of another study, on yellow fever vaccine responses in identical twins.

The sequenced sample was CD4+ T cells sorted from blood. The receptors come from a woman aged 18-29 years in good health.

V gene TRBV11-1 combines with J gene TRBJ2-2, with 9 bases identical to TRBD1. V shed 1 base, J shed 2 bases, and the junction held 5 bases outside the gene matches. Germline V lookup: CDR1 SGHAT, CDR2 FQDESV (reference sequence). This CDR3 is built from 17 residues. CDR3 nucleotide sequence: TGTGCCAGCAGCTTAGACGACAGGGGGGGTAACACCGGGGAGCTGTTTTTT. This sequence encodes CASSLDDRGGNTGELFF.

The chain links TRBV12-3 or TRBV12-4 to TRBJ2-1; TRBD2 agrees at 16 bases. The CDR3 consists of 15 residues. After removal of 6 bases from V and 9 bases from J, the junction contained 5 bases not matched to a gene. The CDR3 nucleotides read TGTGCCAGCAGCGGGACTAGCGGGGGGGCATTTGAGCAGTTCTTC. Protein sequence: CASSGTSGGAFEQFF.

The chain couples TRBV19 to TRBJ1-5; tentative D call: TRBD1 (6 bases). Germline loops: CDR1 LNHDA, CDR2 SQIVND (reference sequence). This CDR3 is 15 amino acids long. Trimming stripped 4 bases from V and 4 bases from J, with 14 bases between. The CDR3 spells CASSKETGQNQPQHF. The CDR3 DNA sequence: TGTGCCAGTAGTAAAGAGACAGGACAGAATCAGCCCCAGCATTTT.

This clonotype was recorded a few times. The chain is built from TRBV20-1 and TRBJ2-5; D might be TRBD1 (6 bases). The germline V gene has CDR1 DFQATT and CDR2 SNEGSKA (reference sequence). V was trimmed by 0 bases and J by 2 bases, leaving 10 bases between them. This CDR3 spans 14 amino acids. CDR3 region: CSARDPRGQETQYF. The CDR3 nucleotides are TGCAGTGCTAGAGATCCCAGGGGACAAGAGACCCAGTACTTC.

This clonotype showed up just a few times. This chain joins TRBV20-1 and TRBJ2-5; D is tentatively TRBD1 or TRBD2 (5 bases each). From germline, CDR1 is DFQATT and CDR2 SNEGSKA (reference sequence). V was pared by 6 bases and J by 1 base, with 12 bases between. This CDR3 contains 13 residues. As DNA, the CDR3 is TGCAGTGCCACCACCGGGGCCCAAGAGACCCAGTACTTC. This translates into CSATTGAQETQYF.

The CDR3 is CASRGGPRNEQFF. The CDR3 nucleotides read TGTGCCAGCCGAGGGGGACCACGGAATGAGCAGTTCTTC. The chain has TRBV28 and TRBJ2-1; D is perhaps TRBD1 (6 bases). Germline V lookup: CDR1 MDHEN, CDR2 SYDVKM. The CDR3 contains 13 residues. V was cut by 8 bases and J by 7 bases, with 15 bases left in between.

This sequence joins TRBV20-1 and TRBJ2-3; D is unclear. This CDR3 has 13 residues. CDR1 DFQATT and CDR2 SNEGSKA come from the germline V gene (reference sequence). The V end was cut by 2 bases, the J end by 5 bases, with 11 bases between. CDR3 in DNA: TGCAGTGCTAGATGGGCTCTCCGAGATACGCAGTATTTT. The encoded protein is CSARWALRDTQYF.

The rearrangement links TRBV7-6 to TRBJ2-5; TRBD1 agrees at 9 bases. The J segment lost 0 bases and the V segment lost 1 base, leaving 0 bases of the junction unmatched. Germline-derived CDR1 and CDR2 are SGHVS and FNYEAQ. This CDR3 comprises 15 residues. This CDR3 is CASSLGQGDQETQYF. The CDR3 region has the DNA TGTGCCAGCAGCTTAGGACAGGGGGACCAAGAGACCCAGTACTTC.

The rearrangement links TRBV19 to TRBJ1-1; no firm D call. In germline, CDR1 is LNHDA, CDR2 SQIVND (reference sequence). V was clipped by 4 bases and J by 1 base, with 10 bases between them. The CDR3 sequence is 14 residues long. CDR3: CASSTGPANTEAFF. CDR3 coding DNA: TGTGCCAGTAGTACAGGACCGGCGAACACTGAAGCTTTCTTT.

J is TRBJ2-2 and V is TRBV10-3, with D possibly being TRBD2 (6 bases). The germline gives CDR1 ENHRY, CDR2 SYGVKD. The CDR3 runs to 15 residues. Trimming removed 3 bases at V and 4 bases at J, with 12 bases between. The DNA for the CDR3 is TGTGCCATCAGTGAAACCGGGAGCCGCACCGGGGAGCTGTTTTTT. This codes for CAISETGSRTGELFF.

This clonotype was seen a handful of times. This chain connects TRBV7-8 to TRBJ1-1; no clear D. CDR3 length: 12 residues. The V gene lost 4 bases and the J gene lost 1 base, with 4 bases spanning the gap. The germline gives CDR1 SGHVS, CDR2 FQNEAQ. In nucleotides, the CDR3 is TGTGCCAGCAGCTGGGAGAACACTGAAGCTTTCTTT. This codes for CASSWENTEAFF.

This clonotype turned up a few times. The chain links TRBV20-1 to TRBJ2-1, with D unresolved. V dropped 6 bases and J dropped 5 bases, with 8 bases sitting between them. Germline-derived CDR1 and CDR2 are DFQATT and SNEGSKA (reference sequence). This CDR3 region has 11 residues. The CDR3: CSAPRDNEQFF. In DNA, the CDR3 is TGCAGTGCCCCCCGGGACAATGAGCAGTTCTTC.

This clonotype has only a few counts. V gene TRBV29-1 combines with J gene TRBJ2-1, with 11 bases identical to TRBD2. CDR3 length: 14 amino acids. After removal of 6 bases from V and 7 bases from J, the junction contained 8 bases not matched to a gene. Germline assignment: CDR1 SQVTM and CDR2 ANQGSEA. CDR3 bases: TGCAGCGTCGCCGGGACTAGCGGACGAAATGAGCAGTTCTTC. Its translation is CSVAGTSGRNEQFF.

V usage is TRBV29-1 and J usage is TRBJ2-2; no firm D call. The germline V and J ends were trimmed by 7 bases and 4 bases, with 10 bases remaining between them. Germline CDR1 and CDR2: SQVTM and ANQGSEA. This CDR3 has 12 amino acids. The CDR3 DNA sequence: TGCAGCGCCTCAGTGGGCACCGGGGAGCTGTTTTTT. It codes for CSASVGTGELFF.

In nucleotides, the CDR3 is TGCAGTGCTAGAGATTGGCCCCGGGACTCGGGAGATACGCAGTATTTT. Translation: CSARDWPRDSGDTQYF. The rearrangement links TRBV20-1 to TRBJ2-3; a possible D gene is TRBD2 (6 bases). Trimming took 0 bases from V and 5 from J, leaving 18 bases between them. The CDR3 spans 16 residues. CDR1 is DFQATT and CDR2 is SNEGSKA in the germline V gene (reference sequence).

CDR3 sequence reads: CASSLVLQDTQYF. The CDR3 bases are TGTGCCAGCAGTTTAGTGCTGCAAGATACGCAGTATTTT. The V call is TRBV27, the J call TRBJ2-3; D is unresolved. CDR3 length: 13 residues. Between the trimmed V and J ends, which lost 2 bases and 5 bases, there was a span of 8 bases. CDR1 is MNHEY and CDR2 is SMNVEV in the germline V gene (reference sequence).

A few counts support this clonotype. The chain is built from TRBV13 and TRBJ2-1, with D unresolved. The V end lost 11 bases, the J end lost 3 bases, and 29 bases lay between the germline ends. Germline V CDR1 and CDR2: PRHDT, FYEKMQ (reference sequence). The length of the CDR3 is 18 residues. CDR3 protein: CAFCLSPPPRPLYNEQFF. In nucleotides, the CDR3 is TGTGCCTTCTGTTTATCCCCGCCTCCGCGCCCCCTCTACAATGAGCAGTTCTTC.

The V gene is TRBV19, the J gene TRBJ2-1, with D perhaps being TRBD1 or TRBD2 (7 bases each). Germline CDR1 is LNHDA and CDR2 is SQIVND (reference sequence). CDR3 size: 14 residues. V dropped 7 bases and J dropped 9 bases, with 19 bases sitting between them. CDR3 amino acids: CASTRAGGGGEQFF. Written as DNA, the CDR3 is TGTGCCAGTACCCGGGCAGGGGGGGGTGGTGAGCAGTTCTTC.

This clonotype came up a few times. The CDR3 bases are TGTGCCACCAGCAGAGACATCAATGGGTGGAATGAGCAGTTCTTC. Its translation: CATSRDINGWNEQFF. The chain carries TRBV15 and TRBJ2-1; D not resolved. Germline loops: CDR1 LNHNV, CDR2 YYDKDF (reference sequence). There are 15 residues in the CDR3. Trimming removed 0 bases at V and 7 bases at J, with 13 bases between.

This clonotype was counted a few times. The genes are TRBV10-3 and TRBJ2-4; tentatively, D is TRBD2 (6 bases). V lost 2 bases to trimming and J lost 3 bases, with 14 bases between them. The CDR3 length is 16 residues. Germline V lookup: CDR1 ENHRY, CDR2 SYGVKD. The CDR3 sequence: CAISEISGGGKNIQYF. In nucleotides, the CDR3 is TGTGCCATCAGTGAGATTAGCGGAGGCGGCAAAAACATTCAGTACTTC.